This TCR beta chain was sequenced for a study of T cell clones after liver transplantation. Whole-study context: Three of the eight recipients were HCV-positive; the rest had non-autoimmune, non-viral transplant indications. Until 12-24 months post-transplant, subjects got standard immunosuppression and no induction. Study results and caveats: Migration into the graft, not deletion, may explain lost graft donor-reactive T cells. Small, mixed patient groups and varying post-transplant times limit these conclusions.

The CDR3 length is 14 residues. V lost 5 bases, J lost 6 bases, and 16 bases lay in between. Germline V gives CDR1 ENHRY, CDR2 SYGVKD. Profiling relied on immunoSEQ multiplex PCR, and the TCRdb table lists in-frame clones only, not all of them. The sample includes roughly 100,000 clones, roughly four fifths of them seen just once. As regards this clone: The antigen remains undetermined.

The specimen was CD4+ T cells from blood, collected around 4 years after liver transplant. This receptor was taken from a human patient who received a liver transplant. A share of the T cells may be of graft donor origin. This chain joins TRBV10-3 and TRBJ1-1, with a possible D match to TRBD1 (6 bases). CDR3 bases: TGTGCCATCAGTACCCCTTCTCAGGGGCCTGAAGCTTTCTTT. Protein: CAISTPSQGPEAFF.